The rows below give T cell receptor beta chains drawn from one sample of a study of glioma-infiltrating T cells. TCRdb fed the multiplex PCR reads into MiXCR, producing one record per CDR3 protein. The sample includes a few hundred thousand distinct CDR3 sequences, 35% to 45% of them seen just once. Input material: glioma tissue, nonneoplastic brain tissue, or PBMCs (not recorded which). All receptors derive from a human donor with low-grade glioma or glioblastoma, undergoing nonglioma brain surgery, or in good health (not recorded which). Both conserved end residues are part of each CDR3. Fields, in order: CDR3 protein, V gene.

CASWRVPGELFF | TRBV28
CASSGGLAGTLGQYF | TRBV27
CASSPTGGLTSPLHF | TRBV7-2
CASSEKALQGLVRLAKNIQYF | TRBV6-5
CASCPPALGEQYF | TRBV28
CASSQDHGTVNQPQHF | TRBV4-1
CASSLGLAGGETQYF | TRBV11-2
CSVAWRAYEQYF | TRBV29-1
CASSILRDSLEAFF | TRBV28
CASSYSKVYKQYF | TRBV6-5
CSARHSGGSGWETQYF | TRBV20-1
CANPSVREGSYEQYF | TRBV19
CASSLTYGGAYEEYF | TRBV28
CASSPTGLGNQPQHF | TRBV6-1
CASSLGKRATDTQYF | TRBV7-2
CASSSVLRSYEQYF | TRBV28
CSVERGWGDGYTF | TRBV29-1
CTSSQGREWRDTQYF | TRBV4-1
CAISEGARTQYF | TRBV10-3
CASTTSLGPQYF | TRBV6-2/TRBV6-3
CASSLGAGDGNEQFF | TRBV27
CASSGPRGRRNQYF | TRBV27
CASGLFGDSNQPQHF | TRBV27
CASSLNRGRVHF | TRBV28
CSARVASGRTYNEQFF | TRBV20-1
CASSPRQFTEGYTF | TRBV7-2
CATSDIGPTPDQPQHF | TRBV24-1
CASSPPGLAAADTQYF | TRBV19
CASSPGHKGVATEAFF | TRBV18
CASSRGQGVDEQYF | TRBV2
CASSPPGLMSGNTIYF | TRBV18
CASSLLFRSYEQYF | TRBV27
CASSQDETDSYEQYF | TRBV4-1
CASSISDRLNYGYTF | TRBV19
CASSQNRDSETQYF | TRBV7-3
CASSEGQGPYNEQFF | TRBV6-1
CATSTVPPRSEQFF | TRBV15
CASSRTIGTYEQYF | TRBV28
CASSPVRGGSYNEQFF | TRBV11-2
CASVQSSSYNEQFF | TRBV2
CACSAVLAGLYNERFF | TRBV2
CASSFASRGTEAFF | TRBV5-1